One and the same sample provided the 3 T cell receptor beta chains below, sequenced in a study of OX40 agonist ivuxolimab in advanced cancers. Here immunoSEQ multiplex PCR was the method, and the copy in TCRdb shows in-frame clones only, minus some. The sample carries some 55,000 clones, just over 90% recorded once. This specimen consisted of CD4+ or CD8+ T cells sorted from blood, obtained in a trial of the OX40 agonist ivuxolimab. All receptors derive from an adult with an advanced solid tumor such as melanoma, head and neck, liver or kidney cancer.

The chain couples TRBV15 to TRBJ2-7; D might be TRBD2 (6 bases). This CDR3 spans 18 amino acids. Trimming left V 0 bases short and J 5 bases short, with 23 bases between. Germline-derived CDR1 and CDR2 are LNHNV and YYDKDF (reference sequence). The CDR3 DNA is TGTGCCACCAGCAGAGATCCTTGGGCGGAGGGGATTCGGGACGAGCAGTACTTC. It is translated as CATSRDPWAEGIRDEQYF.

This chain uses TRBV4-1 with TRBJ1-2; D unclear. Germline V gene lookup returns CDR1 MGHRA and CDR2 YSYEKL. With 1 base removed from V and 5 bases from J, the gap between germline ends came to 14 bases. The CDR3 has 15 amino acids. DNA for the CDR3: TGCGCCAGCAGCCAAGGTTTAAGTCCTTCATATGGCTACACCTTC. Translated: CASSQGLSPSYGYTF.

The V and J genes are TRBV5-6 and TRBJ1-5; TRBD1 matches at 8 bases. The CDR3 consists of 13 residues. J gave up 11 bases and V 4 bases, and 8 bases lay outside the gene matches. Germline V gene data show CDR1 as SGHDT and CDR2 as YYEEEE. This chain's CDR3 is CASSRDRSGSQHF. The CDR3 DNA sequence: TGTGCCAGCAGCCGGGACAGGTCGGGGTCCCAGCATTTT.